This is a list of T cell receptor beta chains from one sample in a study of breast tumors, draining lymph nodes, adjacent tissues. One entry per CDR3 protein results from TCRdb running MiXCR on the multiplex PCR reads. The profile covers 150,000 to 200,000 distinct CDR3 sequences, with approximately 30% appearing a single time and 3% to 4% taken by the ten largest. The specimen was axillary lymph node tissue. All receptors derive from a female donor with breast cancer. Some clones in this sample may be carry-over from other donors' samples. Both conserved end residues are part of each CDR3. Fields, in order: J gene, D gene, clone size, V gene, CDR3 DNA, CDR3 protein. The D gene is left open where the match is weak. Part of the rows lack a size; the others show once, few, many or a class for expanded clones.

J: TRBJ1-6
D: NA
size: NA
V: TRBV5-6
DNA: TGTGCCAGCAGCTGGCAAGACCCTTCGCCCCTCCACTTT
CDR3: CASSWQDPSPLHF

J: TRBJ2-3
D: NA
size: NA
V: TRBV7-2
DNA: TGTGCCAGCAGCGGGCGGGACTTTGCTCCAGATACGCAGTATTTT
CDR3: CASSGRDFAPDTQYF

J: TRBJ1-5
D: NA
size: NA
V: TRBV24-1
DNA: TGTGCCACCTCGGAGCGGGGCGGCCCCGAGCATTTT
CDR3: CATSERGGPEHF

J: TRBJ1-6
D: NA
size: NA
V: TRBV19
DNA: TGTGCCAGTAGTACCCGGGGCAGTCGCAATTCACCCCTCCACTTT
CDR3: CASSTRGSRNSPLHF

J: TRBJ1-2
D: TRBD1
size: many
V: TRBV6-2/TRBV6-3
DNA: TGTGCCAGCGGACGGGGGACAGGGTCTAAAGACACCTTC
CDR3: CASGRGTGSKDTF

J: TRBJ1-2
D: NA
size: few
V: TRBV14
DNA: TGTGCCAGCAGCCAAATGGGTTTGACCGGCTACACCTTC
CDR3: CASSQMGLTGYTF

J: TRBJ2-7
D: TRBD1
size: many
V: TRBV20-1
DNA: TGCAGTGCTAGAGACCGGGACAGGAGCTTATACGAGCAGTACTTC
CDR3: CSARDRDRSLYEQYF

J: TRBJ2-7
D: TRBD1
size: NA
V: TRBV6-5
DNA: TGTGCCAGCGCCCGGACAGGGTCGGCCCCCTACGAGCAGTACTTC
CDR3: CASARTGSAPYEQYF

J: TRBJ2-5
D: NA
size: many
V: TRBV4-1
DNA: TGCGCCAGCAGCCAAGAGAGGGGACCTCAAGAGACCCAGTACTTC
CDR3: CASSQERGPQETQYF

J: TRBJ2-3
D: TRBD1
size: NA
V: TRBV10-2
DNA: TGCGCCAGCAGGAACCTGGGACAGCTCACAGATACGCAGTATTTT
CDR3: CASRNLGQLTDTQYF

J: TRBJ2-6
D: NA
size: NA
V: TRBV4-2
DNA: TGTGCCAGCAGCCAAGGTGGGGCACGGGCGGCCAACGTCCTGACTTTC
CDR3: CASSQGGARAANVLTF

J: TRBJ1-1
D: NA
size: many
V: TRBV15
DNA: TGTGCCACCAGCCGATCTCCTGGGGGGCTGGGCACTGAAGCTTTCTTT
CDR3: CATSRSPGGLGTEAFF

J: TRBJ2-2
D: TRBD2
size: many
V: TRBV10-2
DNA: TGCGCCAGCAGCGGGACTAGCGGGTGGAACACCGGGGAGCTGTTTTTT
CDR3: CASSGTSGWNTGELFF